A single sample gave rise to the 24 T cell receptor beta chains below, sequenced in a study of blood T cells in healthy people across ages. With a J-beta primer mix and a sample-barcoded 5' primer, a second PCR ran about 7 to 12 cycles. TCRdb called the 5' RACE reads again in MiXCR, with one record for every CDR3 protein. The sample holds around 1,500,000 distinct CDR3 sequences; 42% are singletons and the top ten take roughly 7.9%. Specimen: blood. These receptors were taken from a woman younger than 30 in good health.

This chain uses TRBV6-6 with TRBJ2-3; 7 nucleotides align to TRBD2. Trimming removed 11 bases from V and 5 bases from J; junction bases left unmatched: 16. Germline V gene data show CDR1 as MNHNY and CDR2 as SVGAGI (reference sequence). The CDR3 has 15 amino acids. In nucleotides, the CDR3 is TGTGCCGGCACTTTGGGGGGGACTCTAATAGATACGCAGTATTTT. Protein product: CAGTLGGTLIDTQYF.

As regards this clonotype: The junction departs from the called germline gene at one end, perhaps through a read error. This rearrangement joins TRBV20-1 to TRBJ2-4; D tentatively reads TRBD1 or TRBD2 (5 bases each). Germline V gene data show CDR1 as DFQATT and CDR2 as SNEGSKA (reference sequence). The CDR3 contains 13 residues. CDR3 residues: CSVRDPWGNEQYF. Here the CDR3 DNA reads TGCAGTGTTAGAGATCCGTGGGGGAATGAGCAGTACTTC.

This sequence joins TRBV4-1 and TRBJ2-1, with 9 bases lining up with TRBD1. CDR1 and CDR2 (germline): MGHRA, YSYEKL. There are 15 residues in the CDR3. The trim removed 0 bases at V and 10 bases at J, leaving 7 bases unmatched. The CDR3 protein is CASSQENRGHYEQFF. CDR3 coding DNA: TGCGCCAGCAGCCAAGAGAACAGGGGGCATTACGAGCAGTTCTTC.

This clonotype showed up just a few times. The CDR3 here is CSAREGDSGNEQFF. In nucleotides, the CDR3 is TGCAGTGCTAGAGAGGGGGACAGTGGCAATGAGCAGTTCTTC. The chain joins TRBV20-1 to TRBJ2-1, with 7 nucleotides matching TRBD1. V was pared by 0 bases and J by 6 bases, with 5 bases of the junction left unmatched. CDR3 length: 14 residues. Germline CDR1 and CDR2: DFQATT and SNEGSKA (reference sequence).

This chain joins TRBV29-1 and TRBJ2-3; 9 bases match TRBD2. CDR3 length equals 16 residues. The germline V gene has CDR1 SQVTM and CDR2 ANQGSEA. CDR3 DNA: TGCACGGTGGAGGTAGCGGGGGCGTTAAGCACAGATACGCAGTATTTT. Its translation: CTVEVAGALSTDTQYF.

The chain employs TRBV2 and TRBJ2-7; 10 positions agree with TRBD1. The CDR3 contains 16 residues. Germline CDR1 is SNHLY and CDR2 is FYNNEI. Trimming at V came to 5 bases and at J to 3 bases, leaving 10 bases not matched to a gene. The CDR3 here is CASSQSRDRGDYEQYF. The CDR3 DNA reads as TGTGCCAGCAGTCAGTCCCGGGACAGGGGCGACTACGAGCAGTACTTC.

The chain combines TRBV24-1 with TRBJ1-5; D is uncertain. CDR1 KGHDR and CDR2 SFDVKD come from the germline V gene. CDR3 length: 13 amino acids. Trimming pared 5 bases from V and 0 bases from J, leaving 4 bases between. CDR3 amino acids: CATSGSSNQPQHF. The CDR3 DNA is TGTGCCACCAGTGGGAGTAGCAATCAGCCCCAGCATTTT.

The CDR3 spells CASSLWGSSYNSPLHF. DNA of the CDR3: TGTGCCAGCAGTTTATGGGGGAGCTCCTATAATTCACCCCTCCACTTT. V and J are TRBV27 and TRBJ1-6; TRBD1 might be the D (5 bases). The CDR3 runs 16 residues. With 1 base removed from V and 0 bases from J, the gap between germline ends came to 7 bases. CDR1 and CDR2 from the germline V gene are MNHEY and SMNVEV (reference sequence).

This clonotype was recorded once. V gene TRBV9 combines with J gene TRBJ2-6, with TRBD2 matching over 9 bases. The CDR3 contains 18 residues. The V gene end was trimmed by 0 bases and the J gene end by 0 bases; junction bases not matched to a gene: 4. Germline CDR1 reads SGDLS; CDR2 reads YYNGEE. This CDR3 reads CASSVGLAGLSGANVLTF. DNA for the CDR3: TGTGCCAGCAGCGTAGGTCTAGCGGGGCTCTCTGGGGCCAACGTCCTGACTTTC.

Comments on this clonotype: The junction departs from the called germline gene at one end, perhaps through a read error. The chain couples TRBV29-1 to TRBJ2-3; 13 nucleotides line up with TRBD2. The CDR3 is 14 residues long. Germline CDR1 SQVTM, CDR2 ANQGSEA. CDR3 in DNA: TGCAGCGCGGGACTAGCGGGGAACACAGATGCGCAGTATTTT. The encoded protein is CSAGLAGNTDAQYF.

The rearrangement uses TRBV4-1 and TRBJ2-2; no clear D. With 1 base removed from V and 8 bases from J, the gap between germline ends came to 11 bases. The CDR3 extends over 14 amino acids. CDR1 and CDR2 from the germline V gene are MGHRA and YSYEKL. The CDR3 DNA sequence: TGCGCCAGCAGCCAAGTACAATTGATAGGGGAGCTGTTTTTT. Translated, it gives CASSQVQLIGELFF.

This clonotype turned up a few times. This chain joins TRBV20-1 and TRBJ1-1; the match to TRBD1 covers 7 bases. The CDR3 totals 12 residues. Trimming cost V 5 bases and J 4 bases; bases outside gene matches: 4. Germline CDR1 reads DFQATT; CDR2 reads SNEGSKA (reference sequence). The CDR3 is CSARQGGTEAFF. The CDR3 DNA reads TGCAGTGCTCGACAGGGCGGCACTGAAGCTTTCTTT.

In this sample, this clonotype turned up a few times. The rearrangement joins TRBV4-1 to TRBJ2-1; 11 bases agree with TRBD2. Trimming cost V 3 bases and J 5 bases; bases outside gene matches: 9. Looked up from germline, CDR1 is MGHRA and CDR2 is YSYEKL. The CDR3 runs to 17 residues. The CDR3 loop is CASSQGTLAGGNNEQFF. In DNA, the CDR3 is TGCGCCAGCAGCCAGGGAACCCTAGCGGGAGGCAACAATGAGCAGTTCTTC.

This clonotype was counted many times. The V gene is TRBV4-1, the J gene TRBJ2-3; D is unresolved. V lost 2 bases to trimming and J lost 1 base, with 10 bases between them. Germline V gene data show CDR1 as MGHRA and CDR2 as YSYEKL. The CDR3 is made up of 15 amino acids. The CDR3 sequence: CASSQQFAGTDTQYF. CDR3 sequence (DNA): TGCGCCAGCAGCCAACAATTCGCAGGCACAGATACGCAGTATTTT.

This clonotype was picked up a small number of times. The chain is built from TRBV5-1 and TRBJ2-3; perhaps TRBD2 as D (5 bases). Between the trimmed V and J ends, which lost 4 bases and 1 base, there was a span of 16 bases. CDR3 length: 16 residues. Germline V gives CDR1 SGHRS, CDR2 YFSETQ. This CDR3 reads CASSPNVAEGTDTQYF. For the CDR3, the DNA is TGCGCCAGCAGCCCGAATGTCGCGGAGGGCACAGATACGCAGTATTTT.

The DNA of the CDR3 is TGTGCCAGCAAAGGGATCACTGAAGCTTTCTTT. It translates to CASKGITEAFF. V usage is TRBV27 and J usage is TRBJ1-1, with D unclear. CDR3 length: 11 residues. In germline, CDR1 is MNHEY, CDR2 SMNVEV (reference sequence). The V and J ends lost 7 bases and 4 bases respectively, with 7 bases between them.

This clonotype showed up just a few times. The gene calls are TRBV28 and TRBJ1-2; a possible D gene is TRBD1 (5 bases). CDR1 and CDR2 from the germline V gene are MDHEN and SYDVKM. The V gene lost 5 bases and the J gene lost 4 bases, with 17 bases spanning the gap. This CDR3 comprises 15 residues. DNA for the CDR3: TGTGCCAGCAGTCCCCGAGGGGCAGGCAGCTATGGCTACACCTTC. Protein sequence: CASSPRGAGSYGYTF.

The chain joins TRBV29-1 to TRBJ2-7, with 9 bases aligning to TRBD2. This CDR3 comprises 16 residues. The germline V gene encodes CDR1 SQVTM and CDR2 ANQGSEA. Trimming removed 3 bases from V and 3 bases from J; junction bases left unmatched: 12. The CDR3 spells CSVDGGPSGTIYEQYF. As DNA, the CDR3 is TGCAGCGTTGATGGGGGGCCTAGCGGGACTATCTACGAGCAGTACTTC.

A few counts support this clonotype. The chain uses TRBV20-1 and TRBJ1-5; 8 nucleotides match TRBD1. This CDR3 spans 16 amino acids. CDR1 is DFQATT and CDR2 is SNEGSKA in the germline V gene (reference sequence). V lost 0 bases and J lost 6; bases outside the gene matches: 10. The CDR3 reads CSARDIQGDVSQPQHF. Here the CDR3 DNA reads TGCAGTGCTAGAGATATACAGGGGGATGTCAGTCAGCCCCAGCATTTT.

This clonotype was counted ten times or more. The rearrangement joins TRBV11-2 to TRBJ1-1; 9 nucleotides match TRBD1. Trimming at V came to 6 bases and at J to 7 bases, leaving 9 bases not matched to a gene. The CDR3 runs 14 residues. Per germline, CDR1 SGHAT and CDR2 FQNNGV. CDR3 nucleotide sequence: TGTGCCAGCAGTAGGGACAGGGCGTACGGTGAAGCTTTCTTT. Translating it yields CASSRDRAYGEAFF.

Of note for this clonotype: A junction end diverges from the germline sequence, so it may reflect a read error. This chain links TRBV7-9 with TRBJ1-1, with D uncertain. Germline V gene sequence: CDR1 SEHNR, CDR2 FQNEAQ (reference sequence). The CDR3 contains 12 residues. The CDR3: CAGSLPNTEAFF. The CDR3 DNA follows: TGTGCCGGCAGCCTCCCGAACACTGAAGCTTTCTTT.

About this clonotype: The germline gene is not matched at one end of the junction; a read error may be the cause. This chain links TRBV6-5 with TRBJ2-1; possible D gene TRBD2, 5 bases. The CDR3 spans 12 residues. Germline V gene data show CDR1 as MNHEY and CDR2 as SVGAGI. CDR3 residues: CTSSSGLRVQFF. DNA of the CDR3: TGTACCAGCAGTTCGGGGTTACGGGTGCAGTTCTTC.

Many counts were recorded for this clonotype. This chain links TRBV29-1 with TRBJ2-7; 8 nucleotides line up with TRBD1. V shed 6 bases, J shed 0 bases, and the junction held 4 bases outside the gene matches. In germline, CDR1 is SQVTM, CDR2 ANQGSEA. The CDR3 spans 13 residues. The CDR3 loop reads CSVVDRGSYEQYF. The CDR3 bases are TGCAGCGTAGTAGACAGGGGCTCCTACGAGCAGTACTTC.

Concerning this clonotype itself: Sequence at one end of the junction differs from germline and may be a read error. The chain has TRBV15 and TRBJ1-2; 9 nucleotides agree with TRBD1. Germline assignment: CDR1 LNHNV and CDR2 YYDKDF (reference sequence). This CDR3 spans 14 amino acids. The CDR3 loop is CATGRGQGSDGYTF. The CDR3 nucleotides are TGTGCCACCGGCAGAGGACAGGGGTCGGATGGCTACACCTTC.